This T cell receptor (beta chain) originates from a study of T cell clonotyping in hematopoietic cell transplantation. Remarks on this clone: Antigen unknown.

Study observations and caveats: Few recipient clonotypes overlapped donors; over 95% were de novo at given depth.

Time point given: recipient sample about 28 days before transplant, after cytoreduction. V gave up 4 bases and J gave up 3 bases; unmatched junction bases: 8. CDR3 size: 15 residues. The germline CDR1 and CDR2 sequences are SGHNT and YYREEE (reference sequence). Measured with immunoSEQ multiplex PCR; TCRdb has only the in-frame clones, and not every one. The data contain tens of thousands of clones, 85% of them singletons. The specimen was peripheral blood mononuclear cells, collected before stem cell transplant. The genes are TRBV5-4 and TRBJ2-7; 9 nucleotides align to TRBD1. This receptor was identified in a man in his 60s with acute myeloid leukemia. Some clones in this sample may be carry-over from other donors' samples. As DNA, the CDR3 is TGTGCCAGCAGCCTCGAGGGACAGGGATTCTACGAGCAGTACTTC. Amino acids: CASSLEGQGFYEQYF.